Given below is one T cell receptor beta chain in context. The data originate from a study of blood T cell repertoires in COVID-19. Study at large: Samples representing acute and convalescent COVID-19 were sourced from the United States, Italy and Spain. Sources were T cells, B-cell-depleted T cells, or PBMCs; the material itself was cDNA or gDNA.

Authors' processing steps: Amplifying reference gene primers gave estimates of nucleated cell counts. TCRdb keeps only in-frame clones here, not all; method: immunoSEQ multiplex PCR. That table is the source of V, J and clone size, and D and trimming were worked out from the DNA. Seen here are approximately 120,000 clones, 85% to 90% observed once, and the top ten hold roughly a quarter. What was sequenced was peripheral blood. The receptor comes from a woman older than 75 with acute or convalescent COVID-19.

The CDR3 bases are TGTGCCAGCCTTACTGGACAGGGCTTCGGCTACACCTTC. This codes for CASLTGQGFGYTF. V and J are TRBV18 and TRBJ1-2, with 8 bases fitting TRBD1. The ends lost 8 bases at V and 8 bases at J; junction bases unmatched: 10. The CDR3 sequence is 13 residues long. CDR1 is KGHSH and CDR2 is LQKENI in the germline V gene.